In this sample, the clone carrying this TCR beta chain turned up a few times. Its antigen remains unknown. In the PCR, 60 Vbeta and 13 Jbeta primers were used. Libraries were prepared by immunoSEQ multiplex PCR; TCRdb keeps only in-frame clonotypes and omits some of them. This table has about 130,000 clones, about 85% appearing once. This sample stems from a study of cytomegalovirus exposure and HLA in healthy donors. The study, taken as a whole, reports: Associated with HLA alleles at 0.05 false discovery rate in a later analysis were approximately 17,000 TCR beta sequences. In an earlier analysis, in approximately 570 donors, most V segments appeared productive either ~90% or ~30% of the time.

Sequences were obtained from PBMCs. This clonotype originated in a boy younger than 18 in good health and CMV-seronegative.

The CDR3: CASSAGWAGELFF. DNA of the CDR3: TGTGCCAGCAGTGCCGGGTGGGCCGGGGAGCTGTTTTTT. The V and J genes are TRBV2 and TRBJ2-2, with D uncertain. Deletions cut 4 bases from V and 6 bases from J, with 9 bases between. Germline assignment: CDR1 SNHLY and CDR2 FYNNEI. The CDR3 totals 13 residues.